The sequence of this TCR beta chain was determined in a study of beta chain features in type 1 diabetes. Study background: Across the samples, some 99 million sorted cells were examined in total. Study-level results: PCR might show a preference for shorter templates, equally across patients and controls. Patients with Type 1 diabetes showed moderately but significantly shorter TCRB CDR3s in all four CD4+ subsets. Researchers could not determine here whether HLA type influences TCRB rearrangement.

All of the isolated RNA was reverse transcribed, so expressed TCRB transcripts were sequenced. This table comes from immunoSEQ multiplex PCR, and its TCRdb copy is limited to in-frame clones, with some not included. In the table there are about 740,000 clones, 13% of which are singletons. This clone was observed a few times. Its target is not known. By way of CD45RO/CCR7/CD25/CD127/CD95/CD27, the CD4+ regulatory, stem cell-like memory, central memory and naive cells were sorted. Germline values: CDR1 SGHTA, CDR2 FQGNSA. CDR3 length equals 14 residues. V gave up 4 bases and J gave up 1 base, with 10 bases separating them.

The V call is TRBV7-2, the J call TRBJ1-1; a weak D match, TRBD1 (5 bases). The receptor was isolated from a man between 18 and 29 years old with type 1 diabetes. The source material was naive CD4+ T cells from blood. In nucleotides, the CDR3 is TGTGCCAGCAGCTGGTCCAGGGAGAACACTGAAGCTTTCTTT. This sequence encodes CASSWSRENTEAFF.